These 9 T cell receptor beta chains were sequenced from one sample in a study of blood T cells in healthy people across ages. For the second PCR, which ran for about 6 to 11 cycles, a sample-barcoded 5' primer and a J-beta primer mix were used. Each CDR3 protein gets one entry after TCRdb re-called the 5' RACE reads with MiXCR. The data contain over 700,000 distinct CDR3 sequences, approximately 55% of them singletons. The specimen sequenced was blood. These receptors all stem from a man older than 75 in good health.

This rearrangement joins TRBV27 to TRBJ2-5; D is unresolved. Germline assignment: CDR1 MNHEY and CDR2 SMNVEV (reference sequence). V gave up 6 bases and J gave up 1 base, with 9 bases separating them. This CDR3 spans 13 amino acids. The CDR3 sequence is CASSQVFQETQYF. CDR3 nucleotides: TGTGCCAGCAGCCAAGTGTTCCAAGAGACCCAGTACTTC.

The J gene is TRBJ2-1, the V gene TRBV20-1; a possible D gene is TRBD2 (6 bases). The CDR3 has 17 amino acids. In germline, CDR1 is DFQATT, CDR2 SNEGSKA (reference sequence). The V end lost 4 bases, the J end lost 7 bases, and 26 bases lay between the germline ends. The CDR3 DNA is TGCAGTGCTACCGGGGGTCCAACTAGCCCCCTGGGGAATGAGCAGTTCTTC. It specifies CSATGGPTSPLGNEQFF.

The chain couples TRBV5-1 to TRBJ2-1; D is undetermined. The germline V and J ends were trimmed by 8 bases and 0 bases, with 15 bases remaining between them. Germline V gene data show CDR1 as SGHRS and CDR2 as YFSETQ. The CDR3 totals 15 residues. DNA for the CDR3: TGCGCCAGAAGCCGCGGAGAGAGCTCCTACAATGAGCAGTTCTTC. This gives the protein CARSRGESSYNEQFF.

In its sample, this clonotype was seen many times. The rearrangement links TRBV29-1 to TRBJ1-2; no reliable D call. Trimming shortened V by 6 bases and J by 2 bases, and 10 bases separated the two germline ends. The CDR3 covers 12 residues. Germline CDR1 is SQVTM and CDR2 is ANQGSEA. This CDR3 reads CSVVPGNYGYTF. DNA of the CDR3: TGCAGCGTAGTTCCGGGAAACTATGGCTACACCTTC. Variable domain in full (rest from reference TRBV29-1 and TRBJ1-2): SAVISQKPSRDICQRGTSLTIQCQVDSQVTMMFWYRQQPGQSLTLIATANQGSEATYESGFVIDKFPISRPNLTFSTLTVSNMSPEDSSIYLCSVVPGNYGYTFGSGTRLTVV.

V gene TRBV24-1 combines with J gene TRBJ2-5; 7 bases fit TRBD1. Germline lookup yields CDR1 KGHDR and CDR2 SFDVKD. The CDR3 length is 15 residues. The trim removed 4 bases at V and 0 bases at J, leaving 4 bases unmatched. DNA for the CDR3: TGTGCCACCAGTGACGGGACAGCGTACCAAGAGACCCAGTACTTC. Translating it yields CATSDGTAYQETQYF.

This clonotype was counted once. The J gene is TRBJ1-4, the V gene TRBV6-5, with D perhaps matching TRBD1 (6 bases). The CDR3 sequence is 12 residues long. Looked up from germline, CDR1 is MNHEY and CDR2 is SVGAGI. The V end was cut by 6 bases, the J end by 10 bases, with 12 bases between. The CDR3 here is CASRTTRGKLFF. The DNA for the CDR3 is TGTGCCAGCAGGACGACCAGGGGAAAACTGTTTTTT.

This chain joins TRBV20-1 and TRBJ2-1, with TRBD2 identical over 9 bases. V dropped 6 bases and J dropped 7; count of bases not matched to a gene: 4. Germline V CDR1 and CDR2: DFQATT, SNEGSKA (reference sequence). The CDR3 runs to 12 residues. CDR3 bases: TGCAGTGCCCAAACTAGCGGGAATGAGCAGTTCTTC. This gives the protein CSAQTSGNEQFF.

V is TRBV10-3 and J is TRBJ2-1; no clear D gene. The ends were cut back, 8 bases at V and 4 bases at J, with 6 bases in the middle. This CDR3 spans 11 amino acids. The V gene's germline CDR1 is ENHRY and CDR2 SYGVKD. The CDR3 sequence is CAIGIYNEQFF. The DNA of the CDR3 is TGTGCCATCGGAATTTACAATGAGCAGTTCTTC.

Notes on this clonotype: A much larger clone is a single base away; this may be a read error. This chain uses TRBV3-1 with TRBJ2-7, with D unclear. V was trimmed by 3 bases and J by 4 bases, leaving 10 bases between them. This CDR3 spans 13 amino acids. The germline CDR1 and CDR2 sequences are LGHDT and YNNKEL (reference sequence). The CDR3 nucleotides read TGTGCCAGCAGCCAGTTCCCACGGTACGAGCAGTACTTC. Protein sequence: CASSQFPRYEQYF.